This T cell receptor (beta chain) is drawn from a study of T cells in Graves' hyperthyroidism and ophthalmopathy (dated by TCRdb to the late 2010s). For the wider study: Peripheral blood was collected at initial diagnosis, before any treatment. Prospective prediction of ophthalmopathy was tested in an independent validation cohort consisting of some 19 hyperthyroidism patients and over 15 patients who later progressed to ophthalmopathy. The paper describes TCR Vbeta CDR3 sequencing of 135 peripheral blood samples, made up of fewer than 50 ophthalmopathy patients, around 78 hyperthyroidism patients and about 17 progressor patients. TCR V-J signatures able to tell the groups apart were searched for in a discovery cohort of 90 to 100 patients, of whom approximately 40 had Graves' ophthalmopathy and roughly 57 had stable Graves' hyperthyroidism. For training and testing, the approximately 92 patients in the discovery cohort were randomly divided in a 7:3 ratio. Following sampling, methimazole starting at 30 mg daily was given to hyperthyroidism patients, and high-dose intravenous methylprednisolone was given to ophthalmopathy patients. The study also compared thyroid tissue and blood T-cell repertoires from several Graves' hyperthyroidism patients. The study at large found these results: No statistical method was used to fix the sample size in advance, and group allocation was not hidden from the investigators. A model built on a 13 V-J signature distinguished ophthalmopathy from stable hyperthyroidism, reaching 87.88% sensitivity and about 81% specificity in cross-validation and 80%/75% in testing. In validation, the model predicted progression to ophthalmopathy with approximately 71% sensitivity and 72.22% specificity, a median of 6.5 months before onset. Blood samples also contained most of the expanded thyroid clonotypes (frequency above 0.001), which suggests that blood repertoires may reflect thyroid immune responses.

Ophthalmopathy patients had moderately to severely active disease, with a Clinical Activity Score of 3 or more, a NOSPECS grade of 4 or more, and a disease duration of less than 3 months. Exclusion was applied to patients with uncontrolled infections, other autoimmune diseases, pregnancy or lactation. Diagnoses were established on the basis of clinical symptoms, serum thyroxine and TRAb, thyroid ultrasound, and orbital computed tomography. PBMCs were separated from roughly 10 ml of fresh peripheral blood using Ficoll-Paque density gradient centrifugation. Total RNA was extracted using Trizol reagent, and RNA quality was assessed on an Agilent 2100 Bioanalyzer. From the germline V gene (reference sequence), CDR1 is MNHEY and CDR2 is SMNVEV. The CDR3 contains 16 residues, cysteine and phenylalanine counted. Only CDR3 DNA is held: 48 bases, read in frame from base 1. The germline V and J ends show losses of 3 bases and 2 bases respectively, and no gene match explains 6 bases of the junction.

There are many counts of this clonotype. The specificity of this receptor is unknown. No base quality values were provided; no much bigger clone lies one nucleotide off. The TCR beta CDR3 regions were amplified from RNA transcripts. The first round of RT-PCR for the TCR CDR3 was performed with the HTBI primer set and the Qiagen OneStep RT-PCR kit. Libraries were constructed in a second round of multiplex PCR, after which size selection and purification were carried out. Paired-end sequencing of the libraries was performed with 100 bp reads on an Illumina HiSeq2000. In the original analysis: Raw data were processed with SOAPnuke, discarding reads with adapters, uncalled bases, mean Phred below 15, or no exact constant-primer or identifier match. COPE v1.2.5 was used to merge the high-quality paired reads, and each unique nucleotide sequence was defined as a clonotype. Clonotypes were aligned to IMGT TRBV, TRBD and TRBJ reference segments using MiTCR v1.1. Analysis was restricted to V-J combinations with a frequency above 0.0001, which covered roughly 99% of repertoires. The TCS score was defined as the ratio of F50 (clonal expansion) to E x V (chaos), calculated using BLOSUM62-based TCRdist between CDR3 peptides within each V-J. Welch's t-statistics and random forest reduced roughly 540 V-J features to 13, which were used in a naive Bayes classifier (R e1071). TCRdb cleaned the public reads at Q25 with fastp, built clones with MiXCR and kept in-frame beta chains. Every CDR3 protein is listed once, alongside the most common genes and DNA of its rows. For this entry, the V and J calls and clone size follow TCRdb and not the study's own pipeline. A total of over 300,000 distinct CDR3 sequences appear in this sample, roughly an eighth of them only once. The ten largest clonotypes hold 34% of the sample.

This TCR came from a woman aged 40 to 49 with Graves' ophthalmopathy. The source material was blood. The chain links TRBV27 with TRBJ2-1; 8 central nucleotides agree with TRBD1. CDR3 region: CASSLGNRGTYNEQFF. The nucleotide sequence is TGTGCCAGCAGTTTGGGGAACAGGGGGACCTACAATGAGCAGTTCTTC.